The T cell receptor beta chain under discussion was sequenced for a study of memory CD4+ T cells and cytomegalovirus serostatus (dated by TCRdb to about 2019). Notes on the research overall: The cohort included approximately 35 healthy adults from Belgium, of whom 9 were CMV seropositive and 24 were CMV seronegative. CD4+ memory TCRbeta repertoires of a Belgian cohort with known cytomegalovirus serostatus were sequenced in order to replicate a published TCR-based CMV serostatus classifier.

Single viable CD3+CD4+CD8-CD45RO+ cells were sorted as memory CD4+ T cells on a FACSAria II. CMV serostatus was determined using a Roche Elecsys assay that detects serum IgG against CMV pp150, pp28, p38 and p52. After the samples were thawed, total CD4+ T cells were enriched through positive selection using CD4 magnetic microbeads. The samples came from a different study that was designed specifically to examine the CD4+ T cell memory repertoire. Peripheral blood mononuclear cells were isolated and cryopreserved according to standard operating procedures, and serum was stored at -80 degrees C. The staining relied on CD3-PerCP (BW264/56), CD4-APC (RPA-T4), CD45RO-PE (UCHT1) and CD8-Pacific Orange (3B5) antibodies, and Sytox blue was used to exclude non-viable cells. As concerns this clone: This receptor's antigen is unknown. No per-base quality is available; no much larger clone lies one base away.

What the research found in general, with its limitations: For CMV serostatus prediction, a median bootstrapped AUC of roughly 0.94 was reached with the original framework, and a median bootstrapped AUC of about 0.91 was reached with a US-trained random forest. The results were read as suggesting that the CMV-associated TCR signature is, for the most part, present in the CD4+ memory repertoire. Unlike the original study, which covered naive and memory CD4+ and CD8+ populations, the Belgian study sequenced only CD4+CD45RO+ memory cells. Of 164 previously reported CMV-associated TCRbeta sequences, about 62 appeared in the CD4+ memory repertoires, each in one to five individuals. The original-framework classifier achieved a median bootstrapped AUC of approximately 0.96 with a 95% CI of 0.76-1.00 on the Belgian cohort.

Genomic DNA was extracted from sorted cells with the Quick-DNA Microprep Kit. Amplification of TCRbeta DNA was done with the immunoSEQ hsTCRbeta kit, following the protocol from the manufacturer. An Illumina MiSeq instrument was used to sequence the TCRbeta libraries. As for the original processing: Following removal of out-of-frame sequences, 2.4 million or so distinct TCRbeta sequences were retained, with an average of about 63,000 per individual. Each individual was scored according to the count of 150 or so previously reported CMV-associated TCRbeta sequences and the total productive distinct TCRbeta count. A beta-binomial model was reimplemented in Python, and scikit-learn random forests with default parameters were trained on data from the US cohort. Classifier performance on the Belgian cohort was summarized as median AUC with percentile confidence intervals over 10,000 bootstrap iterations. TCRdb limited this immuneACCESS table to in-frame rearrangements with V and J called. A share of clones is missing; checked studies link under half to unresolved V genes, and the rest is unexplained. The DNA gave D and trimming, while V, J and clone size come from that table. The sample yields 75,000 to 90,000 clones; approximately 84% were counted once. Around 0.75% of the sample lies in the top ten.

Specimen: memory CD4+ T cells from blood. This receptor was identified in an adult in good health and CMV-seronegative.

The DNA sequence follows: TGTGCCAGCAGTTTAGGAGGGGGCGGCGTGCTGCAGACCCAGTACTTC. It encodes CASSLGGGGVLQTQYF. The chain is assembled from TRBV28 and TRBJ2-5; perhaps TRBD1 is the D gene, with 7 bases matching. V is clipped by 2 bases and J by 6 bases, and the sequence between their germline boundaries is 19 bases long. Measured from the cysteine to the phenylalanine, the CDR3 is 16 residues long. Only the CDR3 part of the read is kept: 48 bases, read in frame from the first base. The germline V gene gives CDR1 as MDHEN and CDR2 as SYDVKM.